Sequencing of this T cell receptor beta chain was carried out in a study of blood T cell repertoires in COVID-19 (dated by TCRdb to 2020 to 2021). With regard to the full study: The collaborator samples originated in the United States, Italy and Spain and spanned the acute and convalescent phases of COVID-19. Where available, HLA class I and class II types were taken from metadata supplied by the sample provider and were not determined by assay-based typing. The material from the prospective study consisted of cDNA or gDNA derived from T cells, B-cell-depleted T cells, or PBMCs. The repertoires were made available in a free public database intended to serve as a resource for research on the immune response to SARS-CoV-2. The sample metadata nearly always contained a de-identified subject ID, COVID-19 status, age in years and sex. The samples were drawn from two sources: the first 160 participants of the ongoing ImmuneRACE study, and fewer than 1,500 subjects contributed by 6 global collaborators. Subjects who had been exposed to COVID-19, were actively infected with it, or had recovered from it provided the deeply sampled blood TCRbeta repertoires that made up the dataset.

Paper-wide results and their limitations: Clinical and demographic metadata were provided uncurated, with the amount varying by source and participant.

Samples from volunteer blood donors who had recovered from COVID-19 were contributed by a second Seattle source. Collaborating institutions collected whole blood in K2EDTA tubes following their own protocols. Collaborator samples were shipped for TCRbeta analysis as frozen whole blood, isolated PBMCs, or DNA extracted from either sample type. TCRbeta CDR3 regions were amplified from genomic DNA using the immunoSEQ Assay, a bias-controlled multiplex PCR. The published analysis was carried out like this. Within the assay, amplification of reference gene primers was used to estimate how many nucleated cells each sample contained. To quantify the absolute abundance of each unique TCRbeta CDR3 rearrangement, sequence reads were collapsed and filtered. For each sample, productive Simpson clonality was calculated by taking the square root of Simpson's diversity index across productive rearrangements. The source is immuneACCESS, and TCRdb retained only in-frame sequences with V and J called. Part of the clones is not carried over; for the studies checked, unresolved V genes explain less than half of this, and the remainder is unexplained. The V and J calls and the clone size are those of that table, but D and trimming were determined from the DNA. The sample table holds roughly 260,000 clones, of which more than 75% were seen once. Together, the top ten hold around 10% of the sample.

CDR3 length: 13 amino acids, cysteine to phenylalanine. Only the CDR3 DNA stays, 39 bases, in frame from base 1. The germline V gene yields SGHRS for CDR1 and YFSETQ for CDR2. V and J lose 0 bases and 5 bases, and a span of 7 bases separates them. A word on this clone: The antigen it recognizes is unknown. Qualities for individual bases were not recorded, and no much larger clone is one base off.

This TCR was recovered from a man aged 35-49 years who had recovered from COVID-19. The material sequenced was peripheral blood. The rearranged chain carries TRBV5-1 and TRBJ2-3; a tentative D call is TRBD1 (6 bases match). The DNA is TGCGCCAGCAGCTTGGACAGGGTAGATACGCAGTATTTT. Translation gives CASSLDRVDTQYF.